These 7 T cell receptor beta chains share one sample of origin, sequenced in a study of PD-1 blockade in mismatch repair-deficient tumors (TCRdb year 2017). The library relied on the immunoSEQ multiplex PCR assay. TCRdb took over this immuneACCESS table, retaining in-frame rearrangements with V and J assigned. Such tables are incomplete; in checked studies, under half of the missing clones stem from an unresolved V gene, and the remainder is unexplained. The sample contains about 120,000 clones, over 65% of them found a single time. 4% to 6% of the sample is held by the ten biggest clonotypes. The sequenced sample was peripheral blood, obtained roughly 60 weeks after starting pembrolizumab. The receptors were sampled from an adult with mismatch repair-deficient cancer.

Written as DNA, the CDR3 is TGTGCCAGCAGCTTAGGGAGGGGGGCAGGGCTAAAAGAGACCCAGTACTTC. Translated: CASSLGRGAGLKETQYF. The V call is TRBV13, the J call TRBJ2-5; either TRBD1 or TRBD2 may fit D (6 bases each). This CDR3 region has 17 residues. Per germline, CDR1 PRHDT and CDR2 FYEKMQ (reference sequence). Between the trimmed V and J ends, which lost 0 bases and 3 bases, there was a span of 17 bases.

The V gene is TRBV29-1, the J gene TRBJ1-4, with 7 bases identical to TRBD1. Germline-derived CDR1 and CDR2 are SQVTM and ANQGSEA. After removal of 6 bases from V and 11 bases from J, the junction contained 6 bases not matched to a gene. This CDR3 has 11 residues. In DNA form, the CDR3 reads TGCAGCGTGTCGACAGGGAAGAAACTGTTTTTT. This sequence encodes CSVSTGKKLFF.

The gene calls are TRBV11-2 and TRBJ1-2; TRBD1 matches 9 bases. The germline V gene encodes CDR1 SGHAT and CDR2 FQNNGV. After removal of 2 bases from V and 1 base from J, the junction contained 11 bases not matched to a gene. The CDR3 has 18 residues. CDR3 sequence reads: CASSLFGQGTTRNYGYTF. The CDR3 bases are TGTGCCAGCAGCTTATTCGGACAGGGGACCACTCGTAACTATGGCTACACCTTC.

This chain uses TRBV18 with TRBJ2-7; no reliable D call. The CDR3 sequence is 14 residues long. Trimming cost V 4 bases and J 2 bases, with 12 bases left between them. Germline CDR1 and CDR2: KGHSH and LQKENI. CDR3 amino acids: CASSRPLETYEQYF. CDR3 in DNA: TGTGCCAGCTCACGGCCTCTAGAGACCTACGAGCAGTACTTC.

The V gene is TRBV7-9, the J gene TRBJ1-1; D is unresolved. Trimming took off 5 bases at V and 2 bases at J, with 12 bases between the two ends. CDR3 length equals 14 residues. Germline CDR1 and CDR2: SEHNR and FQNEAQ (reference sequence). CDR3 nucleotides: TGTGCCAGCAGCCCCCGCGGAGGTAACACTGAAGCTTTCTTT. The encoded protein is CASSPRGGNTEAFF.

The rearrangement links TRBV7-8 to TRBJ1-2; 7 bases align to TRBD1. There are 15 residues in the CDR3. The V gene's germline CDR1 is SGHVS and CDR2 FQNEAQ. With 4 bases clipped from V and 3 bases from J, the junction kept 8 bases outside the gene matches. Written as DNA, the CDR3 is TGTGCCAGCAGCTCCAGACAGGGTGTTGACTATGGCTACACCTTC. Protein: CASSSRQGVDYGYTF.

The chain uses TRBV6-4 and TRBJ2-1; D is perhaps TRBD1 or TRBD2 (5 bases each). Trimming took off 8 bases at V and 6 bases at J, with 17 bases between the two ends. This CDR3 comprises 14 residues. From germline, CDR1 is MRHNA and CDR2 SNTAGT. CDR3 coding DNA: TGTGCCAGCGAACTAGAAGTGGGGCGCAATGAGCAGTTCTTC. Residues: CASELEVGRNEQFF.